The present entry profiles one T cell receptor beta chain with its context. Its specificity is not known. This record comes from a study of blood T cells in healthy people across ages. The second PCR ran about 7 to 12 cycles with a sample-barcoded 5' primer and J-beta primers. TCRdb re-analysed the 5' RACE reads in MiXCR, keeping a single row per CDR3 protein. The sample records approximately 790,000 distinct CDR3 sequences, about 59% being singletons. The CDR3 is 16 amino acids. CDR1 is MNHEY, CDR2 SVGAGI, per germline. Trimming cost V 0 bases and J 1 base, with 12 bases left between them. Study-level results: When one million T cells were used, diversity estimates were thought to be underestimates. Per million T cells, the diversity of TCR beta decreased roughly linearly as age advanced. Naive CD4+ cell counts and diversity both ran higher in long-lived than in aged donors.

What was sequenced was blood. The receptor was isolated from a young man in good health. The rearrangement links TRBV6-5 to TRBJ2-5; D not certain. CDR3 coding DNA: TGTGCCAGCAGTTACTCCTATGGAAGGCTCCAAGAGACCCAGTACTTC. Its protein product is CASSYSYGRLQETQYF.